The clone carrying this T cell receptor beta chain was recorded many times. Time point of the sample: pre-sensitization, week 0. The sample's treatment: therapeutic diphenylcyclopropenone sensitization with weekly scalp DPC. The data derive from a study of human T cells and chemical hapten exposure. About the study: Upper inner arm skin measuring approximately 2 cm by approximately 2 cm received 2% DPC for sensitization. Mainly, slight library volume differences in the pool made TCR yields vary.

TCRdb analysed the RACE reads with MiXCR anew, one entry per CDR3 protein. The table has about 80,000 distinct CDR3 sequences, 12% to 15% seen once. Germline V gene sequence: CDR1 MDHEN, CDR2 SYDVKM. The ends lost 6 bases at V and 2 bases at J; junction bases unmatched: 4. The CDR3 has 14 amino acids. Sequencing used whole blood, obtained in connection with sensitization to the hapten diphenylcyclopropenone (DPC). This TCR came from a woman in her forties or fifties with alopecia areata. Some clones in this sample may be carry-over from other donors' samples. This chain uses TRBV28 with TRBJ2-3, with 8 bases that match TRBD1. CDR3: CASRMTGDTDTQYF. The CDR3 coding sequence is TGTGCCAGCAGGATGACAGGGGACACAGATACGCAGTATTTT.